The T cell receptor (beta chain) under discussion was sequenced for a study of beta chain features in type 1 diabetes. The investigators reverse transcribed all of the isolated RNA, so they sequenced expressed TCRB transcripts. Read counts averaged roughly 3.7 million for samples of naive, central memory and regulatory T cells. Clones were sequenced by immunoSEQ multiplex PCR, and TCRdb holds only the in-frame ones, with some missing. The table shows 250,000 to 350,000 clones, with over 14% occurring only once. In its sample, this clone was seen a few times. Its specificity is unknown. V dropped 8 bases and J dropped 0 bases, with 6 bases sitting between them. Germline V CDR1 and CDR2: SNHLY, FYNNEI. The CDR3 length is 12 residues. Each sorted population was over 98% pure. General study findings and limits: All four CD4+ subsets from Type 1 diabetes patients carried moderately but significantly shorter TCRB CDR3s.

Specimen: naive CD4+ T cells from blood. The chain combines TRBV2 with TRBJ2-3, with D hard to call. The source is a man aged 18 to 29 with type 1 diabetes. The CDR3 DNA reads TGTGCCAGCGGGCGAAGCACAGATACGCAGTATTTT. Translated: CASGRSTDTQYF.